This T cell receptor (beta chain) is drawn from a study of cytomegalovirus exposure and HLA in healthy donors. General study points: The classifier reportedly diagnosed cytomegalovirus status with high specificity and sensitivity. Later, an analysis found that TCR clusters from the first cohort tended to co-occur in the 110 or so validation repertoires.

The donors formed part of the 120-subject validation cohort, distinct from the roughly 600-subject first cohort. The protocol was immunoSEQ multiplex PCR, while the TCRdb copy is restricted to in-frame clones and leaves out a portion. The sample carries some 150,000 clones, around 90% recorded once. Notes on this clone: Its antigen is not identified.

The V gene lost 4 bases and the J gene lost 7 bases, with 14 bases spanning the gap. Germline V gene data show CDR1 as SGHRS and CDR2 as YFSETQ. The CDR3 loop spans 14 amino acids. Source material: PBMCs. The source is a woman aged 18-29 years in good health and CMV-seropositive. The chain links TRBV5-1 to TRBJ1-4, with D unclear. The CDR3 DNA reads TGCGCCAGCAGCCACGGGGTTGCCGGTGAAAAACTGTTTTTT. Encoded protein: CASSHGVAGEKLFF.